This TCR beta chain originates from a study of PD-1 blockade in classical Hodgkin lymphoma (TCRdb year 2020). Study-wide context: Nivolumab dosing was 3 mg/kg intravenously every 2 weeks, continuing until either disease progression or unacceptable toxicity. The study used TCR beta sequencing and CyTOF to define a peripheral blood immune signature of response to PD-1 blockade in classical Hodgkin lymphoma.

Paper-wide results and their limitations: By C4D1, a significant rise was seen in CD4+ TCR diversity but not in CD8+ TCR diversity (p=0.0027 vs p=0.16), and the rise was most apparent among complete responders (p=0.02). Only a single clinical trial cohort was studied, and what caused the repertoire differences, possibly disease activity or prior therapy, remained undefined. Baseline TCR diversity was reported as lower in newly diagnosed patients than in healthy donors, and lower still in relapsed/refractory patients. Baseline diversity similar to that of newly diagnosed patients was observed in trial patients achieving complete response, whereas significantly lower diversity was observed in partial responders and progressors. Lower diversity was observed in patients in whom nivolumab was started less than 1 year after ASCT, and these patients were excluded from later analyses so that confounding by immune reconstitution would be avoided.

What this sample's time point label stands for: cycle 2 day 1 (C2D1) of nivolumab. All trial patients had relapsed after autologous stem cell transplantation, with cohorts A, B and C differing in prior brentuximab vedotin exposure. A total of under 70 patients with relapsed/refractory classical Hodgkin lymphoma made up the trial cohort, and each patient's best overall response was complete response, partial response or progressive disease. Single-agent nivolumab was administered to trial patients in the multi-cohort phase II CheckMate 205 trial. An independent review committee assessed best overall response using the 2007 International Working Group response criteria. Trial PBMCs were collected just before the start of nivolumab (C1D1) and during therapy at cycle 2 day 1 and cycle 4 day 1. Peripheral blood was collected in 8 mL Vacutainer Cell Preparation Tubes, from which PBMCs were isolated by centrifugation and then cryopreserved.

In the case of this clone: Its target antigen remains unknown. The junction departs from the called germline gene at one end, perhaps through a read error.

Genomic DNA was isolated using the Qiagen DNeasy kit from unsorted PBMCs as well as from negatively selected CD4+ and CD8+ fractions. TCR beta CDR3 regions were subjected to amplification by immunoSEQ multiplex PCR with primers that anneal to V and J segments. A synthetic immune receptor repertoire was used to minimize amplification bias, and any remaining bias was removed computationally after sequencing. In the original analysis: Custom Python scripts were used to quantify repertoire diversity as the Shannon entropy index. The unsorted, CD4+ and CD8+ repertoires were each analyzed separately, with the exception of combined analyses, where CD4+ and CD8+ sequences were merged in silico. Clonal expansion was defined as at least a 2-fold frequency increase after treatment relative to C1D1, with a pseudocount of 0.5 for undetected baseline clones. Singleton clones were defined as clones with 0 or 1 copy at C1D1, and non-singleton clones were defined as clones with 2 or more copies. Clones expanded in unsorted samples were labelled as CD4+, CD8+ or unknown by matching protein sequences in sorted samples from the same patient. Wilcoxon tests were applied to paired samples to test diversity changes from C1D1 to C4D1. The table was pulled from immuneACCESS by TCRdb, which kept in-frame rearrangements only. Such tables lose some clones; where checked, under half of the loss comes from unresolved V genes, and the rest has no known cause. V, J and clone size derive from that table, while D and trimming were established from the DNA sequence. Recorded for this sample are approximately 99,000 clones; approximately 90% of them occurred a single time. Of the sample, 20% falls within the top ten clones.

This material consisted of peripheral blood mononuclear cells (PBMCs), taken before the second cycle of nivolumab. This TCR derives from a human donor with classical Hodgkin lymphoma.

The CDR3 protein: CASSLRYGGRAGYEQHF. In nucleotides, the sequence is TGTGCCAGCAGCTTGAGGTATGGCGGGAGGGCCGGGTACGAGCAGCACTTC. Rearrangement joined TRBV5-4 to TRBJ2-7, and TRBD2 aligns with 9 junction nucleotides. The cysteine opens and the phenylalanine closes a CDR3 of 17 amino acids. CDR3 DNA only is kept here, 51 bases in frame from base 1. According to the germline V gene (reference sequence), CDR1 reads SGHNT and CDR2 reads YYREEE.